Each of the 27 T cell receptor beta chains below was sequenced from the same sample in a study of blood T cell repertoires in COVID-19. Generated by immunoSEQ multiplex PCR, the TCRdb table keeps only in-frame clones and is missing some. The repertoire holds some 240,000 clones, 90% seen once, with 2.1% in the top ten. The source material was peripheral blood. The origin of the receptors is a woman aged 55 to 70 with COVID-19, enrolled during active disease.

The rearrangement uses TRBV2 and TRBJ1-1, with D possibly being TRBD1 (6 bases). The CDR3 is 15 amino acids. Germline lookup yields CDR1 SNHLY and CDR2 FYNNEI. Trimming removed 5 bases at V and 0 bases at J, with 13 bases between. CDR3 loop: CASSLQGTLNTEAFF. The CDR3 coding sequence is TGTGCCAGCAGTTTGCAGGGGACGTTGAACACTGAAGCTTTCTTT.

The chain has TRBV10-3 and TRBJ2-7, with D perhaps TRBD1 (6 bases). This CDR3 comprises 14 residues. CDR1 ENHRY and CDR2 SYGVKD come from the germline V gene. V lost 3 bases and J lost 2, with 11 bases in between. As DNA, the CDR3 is TGTGCCATCAGTGACAGGGGCAACCCCTACGAGCAGTACTTC. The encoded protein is CAISDRGNPYEQYF.

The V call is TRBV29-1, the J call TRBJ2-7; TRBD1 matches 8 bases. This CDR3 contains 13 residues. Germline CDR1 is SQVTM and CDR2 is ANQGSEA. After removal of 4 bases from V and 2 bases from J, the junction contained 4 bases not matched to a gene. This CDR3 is CSVASGQAYEQYF. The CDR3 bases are TGCAGCGTTGCCTCGGGACAGGCCTACGAGCAGTACTTC.

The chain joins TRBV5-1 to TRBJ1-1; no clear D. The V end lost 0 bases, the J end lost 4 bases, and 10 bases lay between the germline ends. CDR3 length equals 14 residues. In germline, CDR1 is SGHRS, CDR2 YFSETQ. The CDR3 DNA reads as TGCGCCAGCAGCTTGGATGCGCGGGGCACTGAAGCTTTCTTT. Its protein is CASSLDARGTEAFF.

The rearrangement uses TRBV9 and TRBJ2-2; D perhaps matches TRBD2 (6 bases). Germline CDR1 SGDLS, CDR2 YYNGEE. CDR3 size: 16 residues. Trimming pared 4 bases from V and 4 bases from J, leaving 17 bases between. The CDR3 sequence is CASSTSSDPGTGELFF. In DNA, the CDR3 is TGTGCCAGCAGCACCTCTAGCGACCCGGGCACCGGGGAGCTGTTTTTT.

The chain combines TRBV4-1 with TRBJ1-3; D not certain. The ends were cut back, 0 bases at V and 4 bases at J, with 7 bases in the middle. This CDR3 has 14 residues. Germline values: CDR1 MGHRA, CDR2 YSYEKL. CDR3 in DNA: TGCGCCAGCAGCCAAGAACGGGAAGGAAACACCATATATTTT. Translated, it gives CASSQEREGNTIYF.

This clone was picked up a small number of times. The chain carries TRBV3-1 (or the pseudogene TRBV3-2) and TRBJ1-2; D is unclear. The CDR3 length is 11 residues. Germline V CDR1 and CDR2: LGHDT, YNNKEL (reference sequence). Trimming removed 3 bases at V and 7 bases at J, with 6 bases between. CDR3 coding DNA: TGTGCCAGCAGCCACTCGTCTGGCTACACCTTC. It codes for CASSHSSGYTF.

CDR3 sequence reads: CSVGTANTEAFF. CDR3 bases: TGCAGCGTTGGGACAGCTAACACTGAAGCTTTCTTT. V is TRBV29-1 and J is TRBJ1-1; tentatively, D is TRBD1 (6 bases). V gave up 4 bases and J gave up 2 bases, with 8 bases separating them. The CDR3 is 12 amino acids. Looked up from germline, CDR1 is SQVTM and CDR2 is ANQGSEA.

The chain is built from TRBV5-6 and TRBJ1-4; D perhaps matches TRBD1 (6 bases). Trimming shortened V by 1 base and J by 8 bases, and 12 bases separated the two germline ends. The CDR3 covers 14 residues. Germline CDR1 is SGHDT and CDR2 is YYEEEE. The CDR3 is CASSLTRGLEKLFF. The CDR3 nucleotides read TGTGCCAGCAGCTTGACAAGGGGGTTGGAAAAACTGTTTTTT.

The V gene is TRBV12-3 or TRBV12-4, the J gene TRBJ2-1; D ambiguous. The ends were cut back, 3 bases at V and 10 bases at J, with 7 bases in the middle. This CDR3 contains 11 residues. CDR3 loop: CASSFRGEQFF. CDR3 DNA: TGTGCCAGCAGTTTTAGAGGAGAGCAGTTCTTC.

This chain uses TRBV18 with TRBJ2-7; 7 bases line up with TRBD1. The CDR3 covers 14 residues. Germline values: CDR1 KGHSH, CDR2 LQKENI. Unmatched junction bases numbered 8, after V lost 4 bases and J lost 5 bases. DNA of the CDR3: TGTGCCAGCTCACGATCGACAGGGCCCAACGAGCAGTACTTC. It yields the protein CASSRSTGPNEQYF.

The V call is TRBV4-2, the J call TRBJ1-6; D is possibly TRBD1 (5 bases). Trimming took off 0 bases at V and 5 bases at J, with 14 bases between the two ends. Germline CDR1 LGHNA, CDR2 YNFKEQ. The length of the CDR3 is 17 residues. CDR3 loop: CASSQEDTNFNNSPLHF. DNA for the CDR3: TGTGCCAGCAGCCAAGAGGACACCAACTTTAATAATTCACCCCTCCACTTT.

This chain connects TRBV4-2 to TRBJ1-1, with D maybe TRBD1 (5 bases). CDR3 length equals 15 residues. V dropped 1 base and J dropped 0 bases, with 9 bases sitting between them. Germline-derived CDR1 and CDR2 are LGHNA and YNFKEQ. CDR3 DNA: TGTGCCAGCAGCCAAGCGGAGGGGTTGAACACTGAAGCTTTCTTT. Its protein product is CASSQAEGLNTEAFF.

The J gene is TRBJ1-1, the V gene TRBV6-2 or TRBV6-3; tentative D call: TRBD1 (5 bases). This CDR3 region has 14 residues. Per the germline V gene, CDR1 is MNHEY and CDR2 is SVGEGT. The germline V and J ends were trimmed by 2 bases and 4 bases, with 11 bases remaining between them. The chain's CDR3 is CASSYQRQSTEAFF. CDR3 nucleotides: TGTGCCAGCAGTTACCAGAGACAGTCCACTGAAGCTTTCTTT.

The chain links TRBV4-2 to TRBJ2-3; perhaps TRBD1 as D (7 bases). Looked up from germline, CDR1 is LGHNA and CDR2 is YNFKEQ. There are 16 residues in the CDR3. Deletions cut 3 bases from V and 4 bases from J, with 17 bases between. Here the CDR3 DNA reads TGTGCCAGCAGCCACGAATGGACAGGAGGGTCAGATACGCAGTATTTT. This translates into CASSHEWTGGSDTQYF.

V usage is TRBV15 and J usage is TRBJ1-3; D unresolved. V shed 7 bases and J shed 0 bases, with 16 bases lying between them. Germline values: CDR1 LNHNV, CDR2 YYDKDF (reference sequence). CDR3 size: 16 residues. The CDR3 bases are TGTGCCACCACTCCCGAGGCCTTCAGCTCTGGAAACACCATATATTTT. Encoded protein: CATTPEAFSSGNTIYF. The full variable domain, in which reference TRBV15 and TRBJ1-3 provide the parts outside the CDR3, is DAMVIQNPRYQVTQFGKPVTLSCSQTLNHNVMYWYQQKSSQAPKLLFHYYDKDFNNEADTPDNFQSRRPNTSFCFLDIRSPGLGDTAMYLCATTPEAFSSGNTIYFGEGSWLTVV.

CDR3 sequence (DNA): TGCGCCAGCAGCTTGGAGGACAGGGTCGATGAGCAGTTCTTC. This encodes CASSLEDRVDEQFF. V usage is TRBV5-1 and J usage is TRBJ2-1; 8 bases are a match to TRBD1. The CDR3 length is 14 residues. Germline values: CDR1 SGHRS, CDR2 YFSETQ. V lost 0 bases, J lost 8 bases, and 4 bases stayed unmatched.

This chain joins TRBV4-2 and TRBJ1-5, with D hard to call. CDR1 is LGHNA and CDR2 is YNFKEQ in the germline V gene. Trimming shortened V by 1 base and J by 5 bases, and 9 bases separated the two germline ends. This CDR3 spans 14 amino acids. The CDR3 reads CASSQGVPDQPQHF. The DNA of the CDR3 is TGTGCCAGCAGCCAAGGTGTCCCTGATCAGCCCCAGCATTTT.

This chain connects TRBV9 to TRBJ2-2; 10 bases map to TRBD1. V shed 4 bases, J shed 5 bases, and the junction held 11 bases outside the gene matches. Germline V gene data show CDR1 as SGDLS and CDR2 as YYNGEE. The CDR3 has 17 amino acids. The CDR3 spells CASSPRDRGFDTGELFF. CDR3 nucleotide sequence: TGTGCCAGCAGCCCCCGGGACAGGGGTTTCGATACCGGGGAGCTGTTTTTT.

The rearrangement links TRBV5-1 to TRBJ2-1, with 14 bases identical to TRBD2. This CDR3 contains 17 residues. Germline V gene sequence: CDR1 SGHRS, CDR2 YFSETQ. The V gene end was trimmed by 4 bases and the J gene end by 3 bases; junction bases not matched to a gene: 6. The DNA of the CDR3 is TGCGCCAGCAGCAGGGGGACTAGCGGGGGTCTCTACAATGAGCAGTTCTTC. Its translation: CASSRGTSGGLYNEQFF.

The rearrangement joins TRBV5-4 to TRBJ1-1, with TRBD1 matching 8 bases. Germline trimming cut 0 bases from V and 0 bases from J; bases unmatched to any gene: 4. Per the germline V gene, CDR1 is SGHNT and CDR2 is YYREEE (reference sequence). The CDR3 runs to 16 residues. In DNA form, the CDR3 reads TGTGCCAGCAGCTTGGAGGCGACAGGGGTGAACACTGAAGCTTTCTTT. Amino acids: CASSLEATGVNTEAFF.

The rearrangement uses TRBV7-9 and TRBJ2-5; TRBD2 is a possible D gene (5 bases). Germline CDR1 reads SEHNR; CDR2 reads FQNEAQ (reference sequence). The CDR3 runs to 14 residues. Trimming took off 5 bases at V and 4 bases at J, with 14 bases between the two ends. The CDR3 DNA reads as TGTGCCAGCAGCCAGGAACCGGAGGTAGAGACCCAGTACTTC. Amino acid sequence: CASSQEPEVETQYF.

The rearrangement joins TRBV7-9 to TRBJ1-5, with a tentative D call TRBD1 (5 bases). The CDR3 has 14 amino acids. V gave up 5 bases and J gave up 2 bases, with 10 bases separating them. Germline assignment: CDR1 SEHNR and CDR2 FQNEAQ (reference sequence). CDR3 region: CASSPGFGNQPQHF. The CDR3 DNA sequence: TGTGCCAGCAGCCCAGGGTTTGGCAATCAGCCCCAGCATTTT.

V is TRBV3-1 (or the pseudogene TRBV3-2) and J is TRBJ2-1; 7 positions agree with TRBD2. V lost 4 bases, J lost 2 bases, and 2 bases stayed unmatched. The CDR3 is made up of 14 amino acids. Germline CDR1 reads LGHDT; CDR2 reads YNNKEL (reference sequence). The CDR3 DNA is TGTGCCAGCAGCCCGGGGGGTCCCTACAATGAGCAGTTCTTC. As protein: CASSPGGPYNEQFF.

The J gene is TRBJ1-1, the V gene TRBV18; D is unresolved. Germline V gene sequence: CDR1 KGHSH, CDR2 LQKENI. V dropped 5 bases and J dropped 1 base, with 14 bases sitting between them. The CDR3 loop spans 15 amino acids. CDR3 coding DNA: TGTGCCAGCTCAACCCGGCCAGGATCGAACACTGAAGCTTTCTTT. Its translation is CASSTRPGSNTEAFF. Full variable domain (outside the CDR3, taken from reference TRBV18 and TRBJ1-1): NAGVMQNPRHLVRRRGQEARLRCSPMKGHSHVYWYRQLPEEGLKFMVYLQKENIIDESGMPKERFSAEFPKEGPSILRIQQVVRGDSAAYFCASSTRPGSNTEAFFGQGTRLTVV.

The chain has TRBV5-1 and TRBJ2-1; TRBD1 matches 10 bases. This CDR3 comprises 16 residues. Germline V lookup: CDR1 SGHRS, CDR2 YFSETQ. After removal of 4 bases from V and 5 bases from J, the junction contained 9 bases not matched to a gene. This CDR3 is CASSKTGTGAHNEQFF. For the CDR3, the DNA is TGCGCCAGCAGCAAAACCGGGACAGGGGCCCACAATGAGCAGTTCTTC.

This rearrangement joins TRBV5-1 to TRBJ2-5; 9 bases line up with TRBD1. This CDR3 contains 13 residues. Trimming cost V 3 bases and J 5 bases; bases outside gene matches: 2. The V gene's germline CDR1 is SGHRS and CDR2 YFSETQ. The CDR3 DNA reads TGCGCCAGCAGCTCAGGACAGGGGGAGACCCAGTACTTC. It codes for CASSSGQGETQYF.